This record concerns one TCR beta chain sequence. The antigen is undetermined. Time point denoted: newly diagnosed GD, antithyroid drugs for less than 3 months. PBMC RNA served as the TCR library source. These data are taken from a study of regulatory T cells in long-lasting Graves disease. According to the study, TCR beta libraries were built with iRepertoire HTBI primers and CDR3-region Arm-PCR. TCRdb used MiXCR to reprocess the multiplex PCR reads, holding one entry per CDR3 protein. The table lists approximately 460,000 distinct CDR3 sequences, approximately 16% of them singletons. V was trimmed by 4 bases and J by 2 bases, leaving 13 bases between them. Per germline, CDR1 LNHDA and CDR2 SQIVND (reference sequence). The CDR3 sequence is 15 residues long. General study points: TRBV28, TRBJ1-2 and TRBJ2-5 were favored in persistent disease.

This sample also appeared in a second study, on T cells in Graves' hyperthyroidism and ophthalmopathy. That paper adds: The hyperthyroidism patients had all been newly diagnosed, and their disease duration was under 2 months. Their ages ranged from 18 to 65 years.

The TCR comes from a woman in her 30s with Graves disease. This specimen consisted of peripheral blood mononuclear cells (PBMCs), obtained at new diagnosis, from a patient treated with antithyroid drugs. The genes are TRBV19 and TRBJ2-3, with a tentative D call TRBD1 (6 bases). CDR3 sequence reads: CASSSSTGFTDTQYF. CDR3 nucleotides: TGTGCCAGTAGTAGCTCGACAGGATTCACAGATACGCAGTATTTT. Supplemented by reference TRBV19 and TRBJ2-3, the full variable domain reads DGGITQSPKYLFRKEGQNVTLSCEQNLNHDAMYWYRQDPGQGLRLIYYSQIVNDFQKGDIAEGYSVSREKKESFPLTVTSAQKNPTAFYLCASSSSTGFTDTQYFGPGTRLTVL.